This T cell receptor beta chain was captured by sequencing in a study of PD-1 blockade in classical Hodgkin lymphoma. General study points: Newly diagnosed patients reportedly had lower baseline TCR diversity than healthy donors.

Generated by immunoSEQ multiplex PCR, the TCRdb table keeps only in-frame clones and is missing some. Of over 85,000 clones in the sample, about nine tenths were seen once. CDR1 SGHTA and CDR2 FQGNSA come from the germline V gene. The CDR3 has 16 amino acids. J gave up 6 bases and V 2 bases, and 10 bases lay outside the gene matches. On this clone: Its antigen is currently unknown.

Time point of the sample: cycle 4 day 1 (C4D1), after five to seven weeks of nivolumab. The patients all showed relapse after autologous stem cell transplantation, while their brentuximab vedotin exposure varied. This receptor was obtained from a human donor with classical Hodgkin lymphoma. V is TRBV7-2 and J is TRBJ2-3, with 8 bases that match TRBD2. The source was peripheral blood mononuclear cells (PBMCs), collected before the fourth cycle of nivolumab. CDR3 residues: CASSLLGAGGLDTQYF. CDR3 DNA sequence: TGTGCCAGCAGCTTACTCGGCGCGGGGGGCCTGGATACGCAGTATTTT. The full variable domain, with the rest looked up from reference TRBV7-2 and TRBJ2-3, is GAGVSQSPSNKVTEKGKDVELRCDPISGHTALYWYRQSLGQGLEFLIYFQGNSAPDKSGLPSDRFSAERTGGSVSTLTIQRTQQEDSAVYLCASSLLGAGGLDTQYFGPGTRLTVL.